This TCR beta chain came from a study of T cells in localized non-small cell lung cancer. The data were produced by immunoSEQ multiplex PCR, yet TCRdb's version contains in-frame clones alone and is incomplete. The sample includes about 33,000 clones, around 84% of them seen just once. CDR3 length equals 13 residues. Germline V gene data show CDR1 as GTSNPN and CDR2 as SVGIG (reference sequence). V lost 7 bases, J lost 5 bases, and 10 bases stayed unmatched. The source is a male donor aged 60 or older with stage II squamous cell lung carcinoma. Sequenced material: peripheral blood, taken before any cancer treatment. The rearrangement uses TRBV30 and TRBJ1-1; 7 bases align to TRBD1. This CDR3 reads CASQTGMETEAFF. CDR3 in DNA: TGTGCCTCTCAGACAGGGATGGAGACTGAAGCTTTCTTT.